This T cell receptor beta chain derives from a study of blood T cell repertoires in COVID-19. On the study more broadly: Sample material is recorded as cDNA or gDNA derived from T cells, B-cell-depleted T cells, or PBMCs.

Using immunoSEQ multiplex PCR, the repertoire was profiled, and TCRdb retains in-frame clones only, with some absent. The sample shows about 210,000 clones, around 87% of them seen only once. CDR1 is PRHDT and CDR2 is FYEKMQ in the germline V gene (reference sequence). This CDR3 comprises 14 residues. V lost 0 bases, J lost 5 bases, and 2 bases stayed unmatched. The sequence was collected from a man aged 55 to 70 with acute or convalescent COVID-19. The sample consisted of peripheral blood. The chain combines TRBV13 with TRBJ2-3; TRBD1 matches at 7 bases. As DNA, the CDR3 is TGTGCCAGCAGCTTAGGAGGGGGCGTAGATACGCAGTATTTT. Translation: CASSLGGGVDTQYF.